Listed below are T cell receptor beta chains from one sample, sequenced in a study of blood T cell repertoires in COVID-19. The repertoire was sequenced with immunoSEQ multiplex PCR; TCRdb's copy has only in-frame clones and lacks some. The sample yields a few hundred thousand clones, approximately 91% seen once. Sample: peripheral blood. The receptor set was obtained from a man aged 45-65 years with COVID-19, enrolled during active disease. The CDR3 runs from the conserved cysteine through the conserved F or W. Fields, in order: D gene, J gene, clone size, V gene, CDR3 DNA, CDR3 protein. D genes are given only for firm matches. Clone size appears in some rows only: once, few, many, or a class for an expanded clone.

.,TRBJ1-5,.,TRBV15,TGTGCCACCAGCAGAGATGGGAGAGAGGAGGGACGAAGCAATCAGCCCCAGCATTTT,CATSRDGREEGRSNQPQHF
.,TRBJ2-3,.,TRBV5-1,TGCGCCAGCAGCTTGGAAGACTTCACAGATACGCAGTATTTT,CASSLEDFTDTQYF
TRBD2,TRBJ2-3,.,TRBV12-5,TGTGCTAGTGGTAACCGACTAGCGGGAGATAAAGGGACGCAGTATTTT,CASGNRLAGDKGTQYF
TRBD1,TRBJ2-1,.,TRBV5-4,TGTGCCAGCAGCTCCTCGGACAGGCTTTTAGAGCAGTTCTTC,CASSSSDRLLEQFF
.,TRBJ2-2,.,TRBV5-1,TGCGCCAGCAGCTTGGATCCGGGGAACACCGGGGAGCTGTTTTTT,CASSLDPGNTGELFF
TRBD2,TRBJ2-5,.,TRBV11-3,TGTGCCAGCAGCTTAGGACTAGCGGGAGCGGAGACCCAGTACTTC,CASSLGLAGAETQYF
.,TRBJ1-6,.,TRBV6-5,TGTGCCAGCAGCGGGGACTATAATTCACCCCTCCACTTT,CASSGDYNSPLHF
.,TRBJ2-7,.,TRBV5-8,TGTGCCAGCAGCCCGCGGGACAGACAGTACTTC,CASSPRDRQYF
TRBD2,TRBJ2-7,.,TRBV6-5,TGTGCCAGCAGTTACGGGACTAAAGCCTACGAGCAGTACTTC,CASSYGTKAYEQYF
.,TRBJ2-7,.,TRBV11-2,TGTGCCAGCAGCGCCTCGGCCGGGGGGCCCTACGAGCAGTACTTC,CASSASAGGPYEQYF
.,TRBJ2-3,.,TRBV5-1,TGCGCCAGCAACGAGGGAACTAGCACAGATACGCAGTATTTT,CASNEGTSTDTQYF
TRBD2,TRBJ2-2,.,TRBV19,TGTGCCAGTAGTGCGGTCGGGGTTGGACTAGCCTCGCCCGGGGAGCTGTTTTTT,CASSAVGVGLASPGELFF
.,TRBJ1-4,.,TRBV18,TGTGCCAGCTCACCTTTCCCGCCCGGGACAAGGAGTAATGAAAAACTGTTTTTT,CASSPFPPGTRSNEKLFF
TRBD1,TRBJ1-1,once,TRBV6-5,TGTGCCAGCAGTAACGACAGGGGGGGCCTGGGGGCTTTCTTT,CASSNDRGGLGAFF